Each of the 7 T cell receptor beta chains below was sequenced from the same sample in a study of T-cell memory formation after mild COVID-19. Using its own MiXCR run on the 5' RACE reads, TCRdb lists one record per CDR3 protein. The table has some 300,000 distinct CDR3 sequences, less than 25% seen once. Source material: PBMCs or a T cell subset sorted from them (not recorded which). The receptors originated from a man aged 18 to 30 who had mild COVID-19 (a few samples of this study predate the infection). Cell type and time point are not known.

The chain couples TRBV18 to TRBJ2-3; TRBD2 agrees at 9 bases. V lost 3 bases, J lost 2 bases, and 6 bases stayed unmatched. In germline, CDR1 is KGHSH, CDR2 LQKENI. CDR3 size: 16 residues. In DNA form, the CDR3 reads TGTGCCAGCTCACCGATCAGCGGGGGGACCACAGATACGCAGTATTTT. Its translation is CASSPISGGTTDTQYF.

This clonotype was seen many times. The chain has TRBV12-3 or TRBV12-4 and TRBJ2-5, with unresolved D. The CDR3 is 12 amino acids. Trimming cost V 6 bases and J 5 bases, with 10 bases left between them. CDR3 protein: CASSLTGETQYF. As DNA, the CDR3 is TGTGCCAGCAGCTTGACCGGGGAGACCCAGTACTTC.

J is TRBJ2-3 and V is TRBV4-3; 11 nucleotides line up with TRBD2. V dropped 0 bases and J dropped 2; count of bases not matched to a gene: 4. CDR1 is LGHNA, CDR2 YSLEER, per germline. CDR3 size: 17 residues. The DNA for the CDR3 is TGCGCCAGCAGCCAAGAGTCGGGACTAGCGGCCACAGATACGCAGTATTTT. It specifies CASSQESGLAATDTQYF.

A few counts support this clonotype. The chain recombines TRBV19 with TRBJ1-5; 9 bases line up with TRBD1. Trimming cost V 7 bases and J 6 bases; bases outside gene matches: 16. The CDR3 sequence is 17 residues long. Per the germline V gene, CDR1 is LNHDA and CDR2 is SQIVND (reference sequence). CDR3 nucleotides: TGTGCCAGTAAATCTGCGGGGGGACAGGGAGTTTCTCAGCCCCAGCATTTT. Residues: CASKSAGGQGVSQPQHF.

The chain joins TRBV6-5 to TRBJ1-1, with TRBD1 matching 12 bases. Per germline, CDR1 MNHEY and CDR2 SVGAGI. CDR3 length: 14 amino acids. V dropped 4 bases and J dropped 5; count of bases not matched to a gene: 2. In nucleotides, the CDR3 is TGTGCCAGCAGTTCGGGACAGGGGGCGACTGAAGCTTTCTTT. This gives the protein CASSSGQGATEAFF.

V and J are TRBV27 and TRBJ1-2; TRBD1 is a possible D gene (5 bases). This CDR3 is built from 14 residues. V was clipped by 6 bases and J by 2 bases, with 13 bases between them. Germline V gives CDR1 MNHEY, CDR2 SMNVEV (reference sequence). CDR3 nucleotides: TGTGCCAGCAGAGGAGACAGCATAAACTATGGCTACACCTTC. Translated: CASRGDSINYGYTF.

Written as DNA, the CDR3 is TGTGCCAGCAGCCCCGTGGGGCTGGGCTACACCTTC. Its protein is CASSPVGLGYTF. V is TRBV7-2 and J is TRBJ1-2; perhaps TRBD1 as D (5 bases). CDR3 length equals 12 residues. Trimming took 5 bases from V and 8 from J, leaving 12 bases between them. Germline loops: CDR1 SGHTA, CDR2 FQGNSA.